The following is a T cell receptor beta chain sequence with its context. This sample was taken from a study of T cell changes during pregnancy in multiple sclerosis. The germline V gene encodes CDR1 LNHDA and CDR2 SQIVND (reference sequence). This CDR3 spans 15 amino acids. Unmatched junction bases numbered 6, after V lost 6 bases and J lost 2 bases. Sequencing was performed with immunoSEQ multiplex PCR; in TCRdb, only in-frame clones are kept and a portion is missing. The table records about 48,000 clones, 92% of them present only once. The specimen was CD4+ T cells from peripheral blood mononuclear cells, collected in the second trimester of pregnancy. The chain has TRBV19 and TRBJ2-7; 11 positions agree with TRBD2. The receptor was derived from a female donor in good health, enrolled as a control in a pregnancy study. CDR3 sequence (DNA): TGTGCCAGTAGCGTGACTAGCGGGGCTGCCTACGAGCAGTACTTC. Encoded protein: CASSVTSGAAYEQYF.